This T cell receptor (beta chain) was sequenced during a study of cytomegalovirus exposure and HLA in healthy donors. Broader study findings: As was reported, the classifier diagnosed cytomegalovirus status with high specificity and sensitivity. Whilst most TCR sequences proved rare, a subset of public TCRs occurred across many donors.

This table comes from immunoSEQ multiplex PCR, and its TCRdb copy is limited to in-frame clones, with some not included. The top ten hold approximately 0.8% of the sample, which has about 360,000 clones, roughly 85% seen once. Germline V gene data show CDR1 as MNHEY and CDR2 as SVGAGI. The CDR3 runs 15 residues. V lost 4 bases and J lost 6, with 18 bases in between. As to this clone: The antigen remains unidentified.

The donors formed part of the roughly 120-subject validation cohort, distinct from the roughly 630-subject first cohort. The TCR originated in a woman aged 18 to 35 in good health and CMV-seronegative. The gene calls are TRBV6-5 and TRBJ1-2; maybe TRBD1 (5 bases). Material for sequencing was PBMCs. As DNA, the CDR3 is TGTGCCAGCAGTTCCCACCCCGGCGGGGCCCATGGCTACACCTTC. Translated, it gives CASSSHPGGAHGYTF.